The 31 T cell receptor beta chains below come from one sample, sequenced in a study of spatial heterogeneity in lung cancer (dated by TCRdb to between 2018 and 2020). The protocol used for the library was 5' RACE. The sequencer was a NextSeq 500. TCRdb reprocessing: public reads trimmed at Q25 with fastp, clones called with MiXCR, in-frame beta chains kept. Each entry is one CDR3 protein sequence, shown with its most common DNA and genes. This sample holds under 150,000 distinct CDR3 sequences; approximately 11% were observed only once. The ten largest account for roughly 24% of the sample. Interpreted using the paper, the time point label stands for: blood at routine non-recurrence follow-up after resection. The material was PBMCs, obtained at follow-up. Receptors were obtained from a female donor with early-stage non-small cell lung cancer.

The rearrangement joins TRBV10-3 to TRBJ1-5; D is perhaps TRBD1 (5 bases). This CDR3 has 14 amino acids. V was clipped by 2 bases and J by 7 bases, with 12 bases between them. Germline CDR1 reads ENHRY; CDR2 reads SYGVKD. The CDR3 bases are TGTGCCATCAGTGAGCAGTCGGGGGGACAGCCCCAGCATTTT. Translation: CAISEQSGGQPQHF.

This clonotype was seen more than once but under ten times. J is TRBJ2-3 and V is TRBV7-2; D gene ambiguous. V was cut by 0 bases and J by 4 bases, with 14 bases left in between. The germline gives CDR1 SGHTA, CDR2 FQGNSA. The CDR3 is 16 residues long. The CDR3 region has the DNA TGTGCCAGCAGCTTAGCGCGTCACAAGGGTGCAGATACGCAGTATTTT. Translation gives CASSLARHKGADTQYF.

The chain carries TRBV5-1 and TRBJ1-6, with TRBD1 matching 8 bases. The length of the CDR3 is 15 residues. Germline CDR1 SGHRS, CDR2 YFSETQ. Trimming cost V 4 bases and J 7 bases; bases outside gene matches: 7. The CDR3 reads CASSPGGAGNSPLHF. The CDR3 nucleotides are TGCGCCAGCAGCCCAGGGGGCGCAGGGAATTCACCCCTCCACTTT.

The chain combines TRBV5-6 with TRBJ2-1, with 9 positions matching TRBD1. Germline lookup yields CDR1 SGHDT and CDR2 YYEEEE. The CDR3 length is 16 residues. Germline trimming cut 3 bases from V and 7 bases from J; bases unmatched to any gene: 11. The CDR3 protein is CASSWERGTGHNEQFF. The CDR3 nucleotides read TGTGCCAGCAGCTGGGAGCGCGGGACAGGGCATAATGAGCAGTTCTTC.

The table lists this clonotype with many counts. The rearrangement joins TRBV20-1 to TRBJ1-6, with D possibly being TRBD1 (5 bases). CDR3 length: 12 amino acids. The germline V gene encodes CDR1 DFQATT and CDR2 SNEGSKA (reference sequence). The V gene lost 5 bases and the J gene lost 5 bases, with 7 bases spanning the gap. The CDR3 DNA is TGCAGTGCTTCAGGGAATAATTCACCCCTCCACTTT. Its protein product is CSASGNNSPLHF.

The chain uses TRBV3-1 and TRBJ2-5; maybe TRBD1 (5 bases). Per the germline V gene, CDR1 is LGHDT and CDR2 is YNNKEL (reference sequence). CDR3 length: 14 amino acids. V lost 5 bases and J lost 1, with 11 bases in between. The CDR3 DNA is TGTGCCAGCAGCAACGGACACACCCAAGAGACCCAGTACTTC. This gives the protein CASSNGHTQETQYF.

This clonotype showed up just a few times. This sequence joins TRBV12-5 and TRBJ2-1; maybe TRBD2 (6 bases). Germline CDR1 LGHNT, CDR2 FRNRAP. Trimming shortened V by 0 bases and J by 7 bases, and 16 bases separated the two germline ends. This CDR3 contains 16 residues. The DNA of the CDR3 is TGTGCTAGTGGTTTGGTATGGGGGGAAGTGAGTAATGAGCAGTTCTTC. Translated, it gives CASGLVWGEVSNEQFF.

In its sample, this clonotype was seen many times. The V and J genes are TRBV24-1 and TRBJ2-3; TRBD1 matches 7 bases. J gave up 2 bases and V 9 bases, and 7 bases lay outside the gene matches. The CDR3 is made up of 14 amino acids. Per the germline V gene, CDR1 is KGHDR and CDR2 is SFDVKD. The CDR3 loop is CATRDSWTTDTQYF. DNA of the CDR3: TGTGCCACCCGGGACAGTTGGACCACAGATACGCAGTATTTT.

This clonotype came up many times. This rearrangement joins TRBV29-1 to TRBJ2-3; D gene uncertain. Germline V gives CDR1 SQVTM, CDR2 ANQGSEA. With 4 bases removed from V and 2 bases from J, the gap between germline ends came to 7 bases. CDR3 length: 12 amino acids. The DNA of the CDR3 is TGCAGCGTTGCTGATGCCACAGATACGCAGTATTTT. As protein: CSVADATDTQYF.

The V gene is TRBV7-6, the J gene TRBJ2-7, with D tentatively TRBD2 (6 bases). This CDR3 has 15 residues. Germline V gene lookup returns CDR1 SGHVS and CDR2 FNYEAQ. Between the trimmed V and J ends, which lost 0 bases and 3 bases, there was a span of 12 bases. CDR3 nucleotides: TGTGCCAGCAGCTTAGCGGGAGGACCTGGCTACGAGCAGTACTTC. It specifies CASSLAGGPGYEQYF.

This clonotype was recorded many times. This CDR3 reads CASSSRGSPHNEQFF. CDR3 DNA sequence: TGTGCCAGCAGCTCCCGCGGGAGTCCCCACAATGAGCAGTTCTTC. This chain joins TRBV7-9 and TRBJ2-1; 7 bases line up with TRBD2. This CDR3 contains 15 residues. Germline loops: CDR1 SEHNR, CDR2 FQNEAQ (reference sequence). Germline trimming cut 4 bases from V and 5 bases from J; bases unmatched to any gene: 8.

The gene calls are TRBV5-1 and TRBJ2-6; TRBD1 is a possible D gene (5 bases). The CDR3 runs 16 residues. V lost 2 bases, J lost 2 bases, and 11 bases lay in between. The V gene's germline CDR1 is SGHRS and CDR2 YFSETQ. The CDR3 loop reads CASSLTGSPGANVLTF. CDR3 bases: TGCGCCAGCAGCTTAACAGGCTCCCCTGGGGCCAACGTCCTGACTTTC.

This chain joins TRBV4-1 and TRBJ2-1, with 12 bases fitting TRBD2. Germline V gene sequence: CDR1 MGHRA, CDR2 YSYEKL. The J segment lost 8 bases and the V segment lost 1 base, leaving 9 bases of the junction unmatched. The CDR3 is 17 residues long. The CDR3 coding sequence is TGCGCCAGCAGCCAAGGGTCAGGACTAGCGGGGCCCGATGAGCAGTTCTTC. Encoded protein: CASSQGSGLAGPDEQFF.

This clonotype has ten or more counts. The chain joins TRBV11-2 to TRBJ2-6, with D hard to call. This CDR3 contains 16 residues. Trimming took off 1 base at V and 0 bases at J, with 7 bases between the two ends. Per the germline V gene, CDR1 is SGHAT and CDR2 is FQNNGV. CDR3 sequence reads: CASSLGLISGANVLTF. The CDR3 DNA reads TGTGCCAGCAGCTTAGGACTCATCTCTGGGGCCAACGTCCTGACTTTC.

Only a few counts were recorded for this clonotype. The chain carries TRBV20-1 and TRBJ1-5, with a weak D call TRBD1 (5 bases). The germline V gene encodes CDR1 DFQATT and CDR2 SNEGSKA (reference sequence). The CDR3 has 17 residues. V dropped 5 bases and J dropped 7 bases, with 27 bases sitting between them. This chain's CDR3 is CSASTDTSWQGFQPQHF. As DNA, the CDR3 is TGCAGTGCTTCGACGGACACTAGCTGGCAAGGATTCCAGCCCCAGCATTTT.

This clonotype was counted a few times. This rearrangement joins TRBV24-1 to TRBJ2-3; 8 positions match TRBD1. V was clipped by 4 bases and J by 3 bases; unmatched bases: 5. The CDR3 loop spans 15 amino acids. CDR1 is KGHDR, CDR2 SFDVKD, per germline. The CDR3: CATSDRDRRTDTQYF. Written as DNA, the CDR3 is TGTGCCACCAGTGACCGGGACAGGCGTACAGATACGCAGTATTTT.

The chain uses TRBV7-6 and TRBJ2-1; D ambiguous. Germline V gene data show CDR1 as SGHVS and CDR2 as FNYEAQ. The germline V and J ends were trimmed by 4 bases and 8 bases, with 12 bases remaining between them. The CDR3 has 13 amino acids. The CDR3 DNA follows: TGTGCCAGCAGCTCCGACTCTTACGATGAGCAGTTCTTC. Translating it yields CASSSDSYDEQFF.

The chain employs TRBV20-1 and TRBJ2-5; 13 positions agree with TRBD2. Germline lookup yields CDR1 DFQATT and CDR2 SNEGSKA (reference sequence). CDR3 length equals 13 residues. J was trimmed by 5 bases and V by 3 bases; bases with no gene match: 0. The CDR3 region has the DNA TGCAGTGCTAGGACTAGCGGGAGGGAGACCCAGTACTTC. Amino acids: CSARTSGRETQYF.

This chain connects TRBV30 to TRBJ1-4, with D possibly TRBD1 on 6 matching bases. Germline V gene lookup returns CDR1 GTSNPN and CDR2 SVGIG (reference sequence). The CDR3 runs 14 residues. V gave up 3 bases and J gave up 0 bases, with 8 bases separating them. The CDR3 loop is CAWRGAATNEKLFF. DNA for the CDR3: TGTGCCTGGAGGGGGGCAGCAACTAATGAAAAACTGTTTTTT.

At least ten counts were recorded for this clonotype. The chain is built from TRBV7-2 and TRBJ2-1; D gene unclear. CDR1 and CDR2 (germline): SGHTA, FQGNSA. V was clipped by 6 bases and J by 0 bases, with 9 bases between them. The CDR3 spans 14 residues. In DNA, the CDR3 is TGTGCCAGCAGACCCTTGGGCTCCTACAATGAGCAGTTCTTC. Amino acids: CASRPLGSYNEQFF.

This clonotype was observed a handful of times. The chain combines TRBV10-3 with TRBJ2-3, with D maybe TRBD1 (5 bases). The germline V gene encodes CDR1 ENHRY and CDR2 SYGVKD. With 2 bases removed from V and 3 bases from J, the gap between germline ends came to 9 bases. The CDR3 spans 14 residues. CDR3 amino acids: CAISERGRTDTQYF. CDR3 coding DNA: TGTGCCATCAGTGAGAGGGGAAGAACAGATACGCAGTATTTT.

This sequence joins TRBV5-1 and TRBJ2-3; D is unresolved. From germline, CDR1 is SGHRS and CDR2 YFSETQ. V dropped 0 bases and J dropped 6 bases, with 5 bases sitting between them. This CDR3 has 12 amino acids. The CDR3 loop reads CASSLDADTQYF. The CDR3 DNA reads TGCGCCAGCAGCTTGGATGCGGATACGCAGTATTTT.

This clonotype was observed at least ten times. The J gene is TRBJ2-7, the V gene TRBV27; weak D call: TRBD2 (6 bases). CDR1 is MNHEY, CDR2 SMNVEV, per germline (reference sequence). V was clipped by 3 bases and J by 1 base, with 19 bases between them. CDR3 length: 17 residues. The CDR3 sequence is CASSLVPRRDVSYEQYF. In DNA form, the CDR3 reads TGTGCCAGCAGTTTGGTCCCTCGGCGGGATGTGTCCTACGAGCAGTACTTC.

This clonotype was picked up a small number of times. As DNA, the CDR3 is TGTGCCAGCAGTTTATGGGGATTCTCCTTCGGGGGTAGCTCCTACGAGCAGTACTTC. This codes for CASSLWGFSFGGSSYEQYF. The chain employs TRBV12-3 or TRBV12-4 and TRBJ2-7, with D perhaps matching TRBD2 (6 bases). With 2 bases removed from V and 0 bases from J, the gap between germline ends came to 23 bases. The CDR3 is 19 amino acids.

The V call is TRBV6-2 or TRBV6-3, the J call TRBJ1-1, with D tentatively TRBD1 (5 bases). Germline V gives CDR1 MNHEY, CDR2 SVGEGT. Trimming took off 7 bases at V and 0 bases at J, with 12 bases between the two ends. The CDR3 sequence is 14 residues long. The CDR3 reads CASIGRGVNTEAFF. The CDR3 coding sequence is TGTGCCAGCATTGGTAGGGGCGTGAACACTGAAGCTTTCTTT.

This clonotype was counted many times. The rearrangement links TRBV5-6 to TRBJ2-5; D not resolved. Germline assignment: CDR1 SGHDT and CDR2 YYEEEE. The V end was cut by 1 base, the J end by 7 bases, with 5 bases between. The CDR3 covers 11 residues. The CDR3 region is CASSLSGTQYF. CDR3 nucleotides: TGTGCCAGCAGCTTGTCTGGGACCCAGTACTTC.

The sample holds many counts of this clonotype. The rearrangement uses TRBV7-8 and TRBJ2-1, with TRBD2 matching 10 bases. The ends lost 4 bases at V and 7 bases at J; junction bases unmatched: 7. Germline-derived CDR1 and CDR2 are SGHVS and FQNEAQ. The CDR3 runs 15 residues. In DNA form, the CDR3 reads TGTGCCAGCAGCTACCGACTAGCGGGTCGGAATGAGCAGTTCTTC. Translating it yields CASSYRLAGRNEQFF.

This clonotype occurred many times. The chain is built from TRBV15 and TRBJ1-1; the D is unclear. Germline V gives CDR1 LNHNV, CDR2 YYDKDF (reference sequence). V lost 8 bases and J lost 0, with 16 bases in between. This CDR3 is built from 15 residues. CDR3 bases: TGTGCCACCTCGCGGAGTAACTACTTGAACACTGAAGCTTTCTTT. It codes for CATSRSNYLNTEAFF.

The table lists this clonotype with a count of one. The CDR3 region is CASKQLAGFYEQYV. CDR3 in DNA: TGTGCCAGCAAGCAACTAGCGGGATTCTACGAGCAGTACGTC. The rearrangement joins TRBV2 to TRBJ2-7, with TRBD2 identical over 10 bases. Trimming cost V 7 bases and J 3 bases; bases outside gene matches: 6. CDR3 length equals 14 residues. Germline CDR1 is SNHLY and CDR2 is FYNNEI.

The sample holds a few counts of this clonotype. This sequence joins TRBV18 and TRBJ2-1; D not certain. The CDR3 length is 16 residues. V shed 1 base and J shed 0 bases, with 10 bases lying between them. From germline, CDR1 is KGHSH and CDR2 LQKENI. The CDR3 DNA is TGTGCCAGCTCACCACGAGGTCTAACCTCCTACAATGAGCAGTTCTTC. It is translated as CASSPRGLTSYNEQFF.

This clonotype was counted between two and nine times. The chain is built from TRBV11-2 and TRBJ2-1; TRBD2 aligns across 13 bases. V shed 2 bases, J shed 6 bases, and the junction held 4 bases outside the gene matches. Germline values: CDR1 SGHAT, CDR2 FQNNGV. This CDR3 region has 16 residues. CDR3 loop: CASSLPGLAGINEQFF. The CDR3 nucleotides read TGTGCCAGCAGCTTACCGGGACTAGCGGGGATCAATGAGCAGTTCTTC.